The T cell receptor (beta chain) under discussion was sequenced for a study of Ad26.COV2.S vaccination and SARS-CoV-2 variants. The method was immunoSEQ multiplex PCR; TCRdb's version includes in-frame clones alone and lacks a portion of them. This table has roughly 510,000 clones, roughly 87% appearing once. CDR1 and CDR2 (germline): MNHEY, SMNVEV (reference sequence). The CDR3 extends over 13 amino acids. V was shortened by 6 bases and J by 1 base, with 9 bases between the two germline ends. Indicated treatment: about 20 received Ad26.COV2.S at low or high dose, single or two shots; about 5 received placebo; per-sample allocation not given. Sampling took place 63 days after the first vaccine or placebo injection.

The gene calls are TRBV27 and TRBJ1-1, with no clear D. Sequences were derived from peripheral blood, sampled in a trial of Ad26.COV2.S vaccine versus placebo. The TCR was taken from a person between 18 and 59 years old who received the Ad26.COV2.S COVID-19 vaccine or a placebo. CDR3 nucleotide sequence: TGTGCCAGCAGATCGGCCGCGAACACTGAAGCTTTCTTT. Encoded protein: CASRSAANTEAFF.